These T cell receptor beta chains were read from a single sample in a study of T cell repertoires in cytomegalovirus infection. TCRdb itself ran the reads through MiXCR, one entry per CDR3 protein. Among roughly 230,000 distinct CDR3 sequences listed, 15% to 20% were seen once. The sample was CD8+ T cells from PBMCs. These receptors were collected from a human donor in good health (CMV status not recorded). Some clones in this sample may be carry-over from other donors' samples. Each CDR3 is given with its conserved first and last residue.

V gene: TRBV28; J gene: TRBJ2-7; CDR3 length: 14; CDR3 protein: CASIREGDIDEQYF
V gene: TRBV7-8; J gene: TRBJ1-4; CDR3 length: 15; CDR3 protein: CASSLSGVRGEKLFF
V gene: TRBV20-1; J gene: TRBJ2-3; CDR3 length: 18; CDR3 protein: CSARDTSGGPFSTDTQYF
V gene: TRBV20-1; J gene: TRBJ2-1; CDR3 length: 15; CDR3 protein: CSARAGQGVRNEQFF
V gene: TRBV7-9; J gene: TRBJ2-7; CDR3 length: 14; CDR3 protein: CASSLSSLSYEQYF
V gene: TRBV28; J gene: TRBJ1-5; CDR3 length: 16; CDR3 protein: CASSFPARDLGGPQHF
V gene: TRBV12-3/TRBV12-4; J gene: TRBJ2-7; CDR3 length: 13; CDR3 protein: CASSFAKAGEQYF
V gene: TRBV2; J gene: TRBJ2-7; CDR3 length: 15; CDR3 protein: CASSDRPEGSYEQYF
V gene: TRBV4-1; J gene: TRBJ1-6; CDR3 length: 13; CDR3 protein: CASSQETVSPLHF
V gene: TRBV6-2/TRBV6-3; J gene: TRBJ1-1; CDR3 length: 16; CDR3 protein: CASSYTYTSMGTEAFF
V gene: TRBV29-1; J gene: TRBJ1-1; CDR3 length: 12; CDR3 protein: CSGTGENTEAFF
V gene: TRBV7-9; J gene: TRBJ2-5; CDR3 length: 16; CDR3 protein: CASSSTPRTGRETQYF
V gene: TRBV2; J gene: TRBJ2-7; CDR3 length: 13; CDR3 protein: CASGEQRTYEQYF
V gene: TRBV12-3/TRBV12-4; J gene: TRBJ2-1; CDR3 length: 16; CDR3 protein: CASTLLISGDYNEQFF
V gene: TRBV6-5; J gene: TRBJ1-1; CDR3 length: 18; CDR3 protein: CASSETPGQGAMNTEAFF
V gene: TRBV28; J gene: TRBJ1-1; CDR3 length: 14; CDR3 protein: CASTFAGANTEAFF
V gene: TRBV28; J gene: TRBJ2-7; CDR3 length: 14; CDR3 protein: CASSATPLFYEQYF
V gene: TRBV2; J gene: TRBJ1-5; CDR3 length: 10; CDR3 protein: CATGGQPQHF
V gene: TRBV7-9; J gene: TRBJ2-5; CDR3 length: 14; CDR3 protein: CASSPPVSQETQYF
V gene: TRBV27; J gene: TRBJ2-3; CDR3 length: 16; CDR3 protein: CASSLLHPTSGDTQYF
V gene: TRBV6-2/TRBV6-3; J gene: TRBJ1-5; CDR3 length: 18; CDR3 protein: CASSYTGMEIHVVQPQHF
V gene: TRBV6-2/TRBV6-3; J gene: TRBJ1-5; CDR3 length: 15; CDR3 protein: CASSKRTDSNQPQHF
V gene: TRBV19; J gene: TRBJ2-1; CDR3 length: 16; CDR3 protein: CASRLRGLAGYNEQFF
V gene: TRBV11-2; J gene: TRBJ2-7; CDR3 length: 16; CDR3 protein: CASSRKTSGPFWEQYF
V gene: TRBV7-6; J gene: TRBJ1-1; CDR3 length: 16; CDR3 protein: CASSLVFWRMNTEAFF
V gene: TRBV20-1; J gene: TRBJ2-1; CDR3 length: 15; CDR3 protein: CSARDGGTLYNEQFF
V gene: TRBV27; J gene: TRBJ1-1; CDR3 length: 13; CDR3 protein: CASSWSVNTEAFF
V gene: TRBV5-4; J gene: TRBJ1-1; CDR3 length: 15; CDR3 protein: CASSLFSTGRTEAFF
V gene: TRBV13; J gene: TRBJ2-1; CDR3 length: 13; CDR3 protein: CASSATGGHEQFF
V gene: TRBV7-8; J gene: TRBJ2-3; CDR3 length: 11; CDR3 protein: CASSWGDTQYF
V gene: TRBV7-2; J gene: TRBJ2-4; CDR3 length: 16; CDR3 protein: CASSLVDRGPKNIQYF
V gene: TRBV28; J gene: TRBJ2-5; CDR3 length: 17; CDR3 protein: CASSSPGTGNLQETQYF
V gene: TRBV5-4; J gene: TRBJ2-3; CDR3 length: 15; CDR3 protein: CASSFAGDGTDTQYF
V gene: TRBV4-1; J gene: TRBJ1-5; CDR3 length: 15; CDR3 protein: CASSQDGTANQPQHF
V gene: TRBV7-2; J gene: TRBJ1-2; CDR3 length: 13; CDR3 protein: CASSNRGRAGYTF
V gene: TRBV7-2; J gene: TRBJ2-1; CDR3 length: 17; CDR3 protein: CASSLAPGVPLSNEQFF
V gene: TRBV7-9; J gene: TRBJ2-3; CDR3 length: 12; CDR3 protein: CASSHFTDTQYF
V gene: TRBV5-5; J gene: TRBJ2-7; CDR3 length: 14; CDR3 protein: CASSLHPGGYEQYF
V gene: TRBV2; J gene: TRBJ2-3; CDR3 length: 15; CDR3 protein: CASSSRPQGTDTQYF
V gene: TRBV27; J gene: TRBJ2-3; CDR3 length: 15; CDR3 protein: CASSTIAGVTDTQYF
V gene: TRBV20-1; J gene: TRBJ2-1; CDR3 length: 15; CDR3 protein: CSASLRDRASHEQFF
V gene: TRBV7-9; J gene: TRBJ2-3; CDR3 length: 16; CDR3 protein: CASSPPVGQDTDTQYF
V gene: TRBV10-3; J gene: TRBJ2-7; CDR3 length: 14; CDR3 protein: CAIGPGLSSYEQYF
V gene: TRBV2; J gene: TRBJ2-3; CDR3 length: 15; CDR3 protein: CASRGDFDYTDTQYF
V gene: TRBV5-6; J gene: TRBJ2-2; CDR3 length: 17; CDR3 protein: CASSYETGTGLSGELFF
V gene: TRBV7-6; J gene: TRBJ2-1; CDR3 length: 15; CDR3 protein: CASSPRTSGGHEQFF
V gene: TRBV20-1; J gene: TRBJ1-2; CDR3 length: 14; CDR3 protein: CSARDPGQTYGYTF
V gene: TRBV20-1; J gene: TRBJ2-1; CDR3 length: 14; CDR3 protein: CSARGAGEINEQFF
V gene: TRBV5-5; J gene: TRBJ2-3; CDR3 length: 14; CDR3 protein: CASSTGTGRDTQYF
V gene: TRBV7-9; J gene: TRBJ2-3; CDR3 length: 17; CDR3 protein: CASSSTGAGGDTDTQYF
V gene: TRBV19; J gene: TRBJ1-1; CDR3 length: 15; CDR3 protein: CASSITGGPNTEAFF
V gene: TRBV6-6; J gene: TRBJ2-4; CDR3 length: 12; CDR3 protein: CASSYPRGNQYF
V gene: TRBV7-9; J gene: TRBJ2-1; CDR3 length: 11; CDR3 protein: CASSPSYEQFF